These 18 T cell receptor beta chains were sequenced from one sample in a study of Ad26.COV2.S vaccination and SARS-CoV-2 variants. The repertoire was sequenced with immunoSEQ multiplex PCR; TCRdb's copy has only in-frame clones and lacks some. The data hold about 400,000 clones, with approximately 91% observed a single time. Treatment in this sample: around 19 received Ad26.COV2.S at low or high dose, single or two shots; roughly 5 received placebo; per-sample allocation not given. Day 63 after the first vaccine or placebo injection was the time point for sampling. The source material was peripheral blood, sampled in a trial of Ad26.COV2.S vaccine versus placebo. Receptor source: a person aged 18-60 years who received the Ad26.COV2.S COVID-19 vaccine or a placebo.

The V call is TRBV10-3, the J call TRBJ1-1; TRBD1 is a possible D gene (5 bases). CDR1 is ENHRY and CDR2 is SYGVKD in the germline V gene. With 6 bases removed from V and 1 base from J, the gap between germline ends came to 18 bases. The CDR3 spans 16 residues. The CDR3 sequence is CAIRNRDGGPNTEAFF. The CDR3 nucleotides are TGTGCCATCAGAAACCGGGACGGTGGACCGAACACTGAAGCTTTCTTT.

The chain combines TRBV7-9 with TRBJ1-2, with unresolved D. The CDR3 loop spans 15 amino acids. CDR1 and CDR2 (germline): SEHNR, FQNEAQ (reference sequence). Trimming stripped 5 bases from V and 1 base from J, with 14 bases between. The CDR3 sequence is CASSPLGGRNYGYTF. The CDR3 DNA reads as TGTGCCAGCAGCCCCCTCGGAGGGCGTAACTATGGCTACACCTTC.

This chain connects TRBV11-3 to TRBJ2-1, with TRBD1 matching over 8 bases. Germline V gives CDR1 SGHNT, CDR2 YENEEA. V shed 5 bases and J 4 bases; nucleotides not matched to a gene: 10. The CDR3 contains 16 residues. CDR3 in DNA: TGTGCCAGCAGCACCCACAGGGGGTTGGGTTACAATGAGCAGTTCTTC. It codes for CASSTHRGLGYNEQFF.

The V gene is TRBV19, the J gene TRBJ2-7, with D hard to call. There are 14 residues in the CDR3. Germline V gives CDR1 LNHDA, CDR2 SQIVND (reference sequence). V lost 4 bases to trimming and J lost 3 bases, with 13 bases between them. The chain's CDR3 is CASSSGPTGYEQYF. As DNA, the CDR3 is TGTGCCAGTAGTAGTGGGCCGACCGGCTACGAGCAGTACTTC.

J is TRBJ2-2 and V is TRBV18; the match to TRBD2 covers 8 bases. The J segment lost 4 bases and the V segment lost 3 bases, leaving 7 bases of the junction unmatched. The CDR3 totals 16 residues. Germline CDR1 reads KGHSH; CDR2 reads LQKENI. The CDR3 coding sequence is TGTGCCAGCTCACCTGTAGCGGGGAGTGGCACCGGGGAGCTGTTTTTT. It translates to CASSPVAGSGTGELFF.

V gene TRBV20-1 combines with J gene TRBJ2-7; 7 bases are a match to TRBD1. With V trimmed by 3 bases and J by 0 bases, 2 bases remained unmatched. Germline CDR1 is DFQATT and CDR2 is SNEGSKA (reference sequence). The CDR3 loop spans 13 amino acids. CDR3 DNA: TGCAGTGCTAGTGCAGGGGGCTCCTACGAGCAGTACTTC. Translation: CSASAGGSYEQYF.

V usage is TRBV19 and J usage is TRBJ2-2, with TRBD1 matching 9 bases. The V segment lost 5 bases and the J segment 3 bases; nucleotides outside the gene matches: 10. CDR1 is LNHDA and CDR2 is SQIVND in the germline V gene (reference sequence). CDR3 length: 17 amino acids. The CDR3 nucleotides read TGTGCCAGTAGTGTCCCACCGGGACAGGGACACACCGGGGAGCTGTTTTTT. This translates into CASSVPPGQGHTGELFF. Combining the CDR3 with reference TRBV19 and TRBJ2-2 gives the whole variable domain DGGITQSPKYLFRKEGQNVTLSCEQNLNHDAMYWYRQDPGQGLRLIYYSQIVNDFQKGDIAEGYSVSREKKESFPLTVTSAQKNPTAFYLCASSVPPGQGHTGELFFGEGSRLTVL.

CDR3 in amino acids: CASSPRAGGTGGTEAFF. The CDR3 DNA reads as TGTGCCAGCTCACCACGGGCAGGGGGGACTGGGGGCACTGAAGCTTTCTTT. This chain uses TRBV18 with TRBJ1-1; 7 positions agree with TRBD1. This CDR3 contains 17 residues. CDR1 and CDR2 from the germline V gene are KGHSH and LQKENI. The V gene end was trimmed by 1 base and the J gene end by 4 bases; junction bases not matched to a gene: 12. Full variable domain (outside the CDR3, taken from reference TRBV18 and TRBJ1-1): NAGVMQNPRHLVRRRGQEARLRCSPMKGHSHVYWYRQLPEEGLKFMVYLQKENIIDESGMPKERFSAEFPKEGPSILRIQQVVRGDSAAYFCASSPRAGGTGGTEAFFGQGTRLTVV.

This clone showed up just once. The chain combines TRBV11-2 with TRBJ2-7; possibly TRBD1 for D (6 bases). Trimming pared 0 bases from V and 6 bases from J, leaving 9 bases between. The CDR3 consists of 13 residues. Per germline, CDR1 SGHAT and CDR2 FQNNGV. CDR3 DNA: TGTGCCAGCAGCTTAGATCTGGGGGCCGAGCAGTACTTC. This encodes CASSLDLGAEQYF.

V usage is TRBV28 and J usage is TRBJ1-2, with TRBD1 identical over 10 bases. The CDR3 is made up of 16 amino acids. CDR1 MDHEN and CDR2 SYDVKM come from the germline V gene. Unmatched junction bases numbered 10, after V lost 5 bases and J lost 4 bases. The CDR3 is CASSLSGTGDSYGYTF. The CDR3 DNA follows: TGTGCCAGCAGTCTCTCCGGGACAGGGGATAGCTATGGCTACACCTTC.

The chain couples TRBV2 to TRBJ1-3; D uncertain. With 5 bases removed from V and 0 bases from J, the gap between germline ends came to 11 bases. The CDR3 is 15 residues long. Germline V lookup: CDR1 SNHLY, CDR2 FYNNEI. For the CDR3, the DNA is TGTGCCAGCAGTCACGGACGGGCCTCTGGAAACACCATATATTTT. Its translation is CASSHGRASGNTIYF.

The chain couples TRBV19 to TRBJ1-5; 7 bases fit TRBD1. Germline V lookup: CDR1 LNHDA, CDR2 SQIVND (reference sequence). The J segment lost 6 bases and the V segment lost 5 bases, leaving 10 bases of the junction unmatched. This CDR3 region has 15 residues. For the CDR3, the DNA is TGTGCCAGTAGTCCGACAGGGAGACAGGGTCAGCCCCAGCATTTT. Translation: CASSPTGRQGQPQHF.

The V call is TRBV7-3, the J call TRBJ2-2; 8 bases agree with TRBD2. CDR1 and CDR2 (germline): SGHTA, FQGTGA. The CDR3 is 14 residues long. Unmatched junction bases numbered 3, after V lost 5 bases and J lost 4 bases. The CDR3 nucleotides read TGTGCCAGCAGCCCAACTAGCGGCACCGGGGAGCTGTTTTTT. Amino acid sequence: CASSPTSGTGELFF. Drawing the rest from reference TRBV7-3 and TRBJ2-2, the complete variable domain is GAGVSQTPSNKVTEKGKYVELRCDPISGHTALYWYRQSLGQGPEFLIYFQGTGAADDSGLPNDRFFAVRPEGSVSTLKIQRTERGDSAVYLCASSPTSGTGELFFGEGSRLTVL.

The chain recombines TRBV7-8 with TRBJ1-5; D gene ambiguous. Germline V gives CDR1 SGHVS, CDR2 FQNEAQ. Trimming took off 11 bases at V and 3 bases at J, with 8 bases between the two ends. This CDR3 has 11 residues. CDR3 coding DNA: TGTGCCGTCGGGCCCAATCAGCCCCAGCATTTT. Protein sequence: CAVGPNQPQHF. Supplemented by reference TRBV7-8 and TRBJ1-5, the full variable domain reads GAGVSQSPRYKVAKRGQDVALRCDPISGHVSLFWYQQALGQGPEFLTYFQNEAQLDKSGLPSDRFFAERPEGSVSTLKIQRTQQEDSAVYLCAVGPNQPQHFGDGTRLSIL.

The V gene is TRBV5-5, the J gene TRBJ2-7; no definite D call. V was clipped by 4 bases and J by 2 bases, with 7 bases between them. The CDR3 is 12 amino acids. The germline V gene has CDR1 SGHKS and CDR2 YYEKEE (reference sequence). CDR3 sequence reads: CASSLTPYEQYF. CDR3 coding DNA: TGTGCCAGCAGCCTGACGCCCTACGAGCAGTACTTC.

The chain combines TRBV5-1 with TRBJ2-5; D is possibly TRBD2 (6 bases). From germline, CDR1 is SGHRS and CDR2 YFSETQ. Between the trimmed V and J ends, which lost 0 bases and 5 bases, there was a span of 11 bases. This CDR3 has 14 amino acids. CDR3 sequence reads: CASSLAGLSETQYF. The CDR3 bases are TGCGCCAGCAGCTTGGCGGGACTTTCGGAGACCCAGTACTTC.

V gene TRBV9 combines with J gene TRBJ2-2; D is ambiguous. CDR3 length: 13 residues. The germline V gene encodes CDR1 SGDLS and CDR2 YYNGEE. Trimming removed 4 bases at V and 5 bases at J, with 9 bases between. The CDR3 coding sequence is TGTGCCAGCAGCACCCAGTTGACCGGGGAGCTGTTTTTT. It encodes CASSTQLTGELFF.

V is TRBV6-5 and J is TRBJ2-3; tentative D call: TRBD1 (7 bases). The CDR3 sequence is 13 residues long. V shed 6 bases and J shed 4 bases, with 11 bases lying between them. Germline V gene sequence: CDR1 MNHEY, CDR2 SVGAGI. The CDR3 sequence is CASRPGGSDTQYF. The CDR3 nucleotides are TGTGCCAGCAGGCCAGGGGGGTCAGATACGCAGTATTTT.